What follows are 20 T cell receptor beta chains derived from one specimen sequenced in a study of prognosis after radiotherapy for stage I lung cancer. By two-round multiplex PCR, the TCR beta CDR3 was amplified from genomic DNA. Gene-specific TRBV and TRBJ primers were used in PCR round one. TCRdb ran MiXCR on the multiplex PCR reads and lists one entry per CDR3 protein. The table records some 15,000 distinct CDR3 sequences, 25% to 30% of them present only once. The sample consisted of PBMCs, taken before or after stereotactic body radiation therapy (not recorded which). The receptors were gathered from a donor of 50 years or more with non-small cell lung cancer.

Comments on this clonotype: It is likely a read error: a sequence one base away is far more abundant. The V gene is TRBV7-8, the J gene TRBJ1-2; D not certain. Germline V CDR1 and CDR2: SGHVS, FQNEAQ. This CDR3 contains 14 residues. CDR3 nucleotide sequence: TGCGCCAGCAGCCCCCCCTTATTTCACTATGGCTACACCTTC. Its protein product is CASSPPLFHYGYTF. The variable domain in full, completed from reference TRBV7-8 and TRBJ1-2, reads GAGVSQSPRYKVAKRGQDVALRCDPISGHVSLFWYQQALGQGPEFLTYFQNEAQLDKSGLPSDRFFAERPEGSVSTLKIQRTQQEDSAVYLCASSPPLFHYGYTFGSGTRLTVV.

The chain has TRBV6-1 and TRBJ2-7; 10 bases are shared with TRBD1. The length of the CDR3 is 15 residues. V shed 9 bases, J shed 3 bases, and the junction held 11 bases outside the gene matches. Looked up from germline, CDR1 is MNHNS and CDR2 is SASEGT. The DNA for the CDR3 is TGTGCCAGAAATCCGGGACAGGGGTTTTACTACGAGCAGTACTTC. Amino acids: CARNPGQGFYYEQYF.

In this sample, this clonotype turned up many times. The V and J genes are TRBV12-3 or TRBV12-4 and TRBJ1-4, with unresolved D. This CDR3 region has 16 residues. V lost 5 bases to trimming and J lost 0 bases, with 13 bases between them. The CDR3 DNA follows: TGTGCCAGCAGTCACCCCGACGGTGCAACTAATGAAAAACTGTTTTTT. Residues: CASSHPDGATNEKLFF.

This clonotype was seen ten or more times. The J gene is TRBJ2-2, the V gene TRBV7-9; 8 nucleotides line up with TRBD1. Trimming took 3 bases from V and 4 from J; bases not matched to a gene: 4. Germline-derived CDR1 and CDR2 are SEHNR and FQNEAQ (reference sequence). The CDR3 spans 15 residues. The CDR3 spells CASSLTGAGTGELFF. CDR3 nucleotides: TGTGCCAGCAGCTTGACAGGGGCGGGCACCGGGGAGCTGTTTTTT.

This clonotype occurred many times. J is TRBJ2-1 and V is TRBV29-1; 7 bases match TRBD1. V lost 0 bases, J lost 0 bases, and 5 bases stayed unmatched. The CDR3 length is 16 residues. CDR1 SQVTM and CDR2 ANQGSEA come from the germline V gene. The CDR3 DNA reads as TGCAGCGTTGAAGATCGACAGGGTAGCTCCTACAATGAGCAGTTCTTC. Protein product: CSVEDRQGSSYNEQFF.

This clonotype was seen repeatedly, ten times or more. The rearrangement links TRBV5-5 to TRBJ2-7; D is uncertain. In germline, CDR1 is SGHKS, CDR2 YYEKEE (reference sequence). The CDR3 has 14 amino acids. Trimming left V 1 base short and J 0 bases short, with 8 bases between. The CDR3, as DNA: TGTGCCAGCAGCTTGTTACCTGACTCCTACGAGCAGTACTTC. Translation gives CASSLLPDSYEQYF.

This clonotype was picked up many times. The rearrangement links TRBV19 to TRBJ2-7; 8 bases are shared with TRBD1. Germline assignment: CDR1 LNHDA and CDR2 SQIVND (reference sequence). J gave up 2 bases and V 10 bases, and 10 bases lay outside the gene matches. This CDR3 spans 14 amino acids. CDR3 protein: CATRPGQGAYEQYF. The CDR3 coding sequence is TGTGCCACCCGACCAGGACAGGGAGCCTACGAGCAGTACTTC. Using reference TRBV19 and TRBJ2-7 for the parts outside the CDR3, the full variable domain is DGGITQSPKYLFRKEGQNVTLSCEQNLNHDAMYWYRQDPGQGLRLIYYSQIVNDFQKGDIAEGYSVSREKKESFPLTVTSAQKNPTAFYLCATRPGQGAYEQYFGPGTRLTVT.

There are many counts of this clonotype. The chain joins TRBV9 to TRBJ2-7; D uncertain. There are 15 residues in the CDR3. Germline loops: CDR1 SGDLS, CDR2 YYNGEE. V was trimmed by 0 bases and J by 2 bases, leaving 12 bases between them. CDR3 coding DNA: TGTGCCAGCAGCGTAGAGGCTTCTACCACCTACGAGCAGTACTTC. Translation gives CASSVEASTTYEQYF.

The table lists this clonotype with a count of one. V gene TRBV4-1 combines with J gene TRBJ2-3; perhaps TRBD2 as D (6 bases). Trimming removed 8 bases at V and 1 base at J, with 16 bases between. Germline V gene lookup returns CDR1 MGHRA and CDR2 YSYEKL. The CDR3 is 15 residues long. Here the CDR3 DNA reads TGCGCCAGCTGTAGTGGCGGGACCCGCACAGATACGCAGTATTTT. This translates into CASCSGGTRTDTQYF.

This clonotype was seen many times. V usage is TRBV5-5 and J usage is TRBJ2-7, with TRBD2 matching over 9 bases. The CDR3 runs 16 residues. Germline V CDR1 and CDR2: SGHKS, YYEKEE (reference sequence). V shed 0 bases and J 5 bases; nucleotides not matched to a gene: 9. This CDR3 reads CASSLAVAGGPHEQYF. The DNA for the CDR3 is TGTGCCAGCAGCTTGGCCGTGGCGGGAGGGCCGCACGAGCAGTACTTC.

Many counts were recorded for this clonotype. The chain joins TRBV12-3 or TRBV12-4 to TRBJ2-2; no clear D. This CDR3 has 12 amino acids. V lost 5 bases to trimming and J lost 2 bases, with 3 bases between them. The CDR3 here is CASSGNTGELFF. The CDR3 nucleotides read TGTGCCAGCAGTGGTAACACCGGGGAGCTGTTTTTT.

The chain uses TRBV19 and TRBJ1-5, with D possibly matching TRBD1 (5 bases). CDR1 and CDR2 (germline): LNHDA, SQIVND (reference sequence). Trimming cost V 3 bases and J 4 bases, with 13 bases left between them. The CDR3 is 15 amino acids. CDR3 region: CASSMCTGRNQPQHF. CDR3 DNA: TGTGCCAGTAGTATGTGTACAGGTCGGAATCAGCCCCAGCATTTT.

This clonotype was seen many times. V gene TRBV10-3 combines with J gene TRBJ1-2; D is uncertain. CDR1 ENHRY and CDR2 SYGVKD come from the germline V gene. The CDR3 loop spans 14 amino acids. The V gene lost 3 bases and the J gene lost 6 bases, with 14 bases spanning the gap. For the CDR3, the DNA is TGTGCCATCAGTGAAAGCGGGTTGAAGGATGGCTACACCTTC. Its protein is CAISESGLKDGYTF.

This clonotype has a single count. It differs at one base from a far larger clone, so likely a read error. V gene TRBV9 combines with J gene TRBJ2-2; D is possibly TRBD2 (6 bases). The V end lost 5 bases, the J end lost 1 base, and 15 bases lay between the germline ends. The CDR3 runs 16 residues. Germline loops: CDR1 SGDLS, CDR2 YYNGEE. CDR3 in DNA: TGTGCCAGCAGTTTTAAGCTAGCGAAGAACACCGGGGAGCTGTTTTTT. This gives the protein CASSFKLAKNTGELFF.

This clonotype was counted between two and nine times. CDR3 residues: CASSPLTGQGSWGSNEAFF. As DNA, the CDR3 is TGTGCCAGCTCACCACTGACGGGACAGGGTAGTTGGGGAAGTAATGAAGCTTTCTTT. The V call is TRBV18, the J call TRBJ1-1, with 9 bases identical to TRBD1. This CDR3 has 19 amino acids. Per the germline V gene, CDR1 is KGHSH and CDR2 is LQKENI. The J segment lost 7 bases and the V segment lost 1 base, leaving 19 bases of the junction unmatched.

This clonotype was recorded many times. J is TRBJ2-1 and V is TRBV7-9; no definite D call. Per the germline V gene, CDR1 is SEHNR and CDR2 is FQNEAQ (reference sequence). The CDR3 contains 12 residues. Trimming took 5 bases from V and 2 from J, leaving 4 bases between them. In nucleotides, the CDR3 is TGTGCCAGCAGCCCCACCTACAATGAGCAGTTCTTC. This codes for CASSPTYNEQFF.

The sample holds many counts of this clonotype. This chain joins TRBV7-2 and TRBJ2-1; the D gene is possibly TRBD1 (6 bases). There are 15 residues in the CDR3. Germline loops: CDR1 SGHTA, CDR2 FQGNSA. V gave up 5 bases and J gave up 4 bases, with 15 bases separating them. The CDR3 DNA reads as TGTGCCAGCAGCCCCGGGACACAGACTTACAATGAGCAGTTCTTC. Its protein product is CASSPGTQTYNEQFF.

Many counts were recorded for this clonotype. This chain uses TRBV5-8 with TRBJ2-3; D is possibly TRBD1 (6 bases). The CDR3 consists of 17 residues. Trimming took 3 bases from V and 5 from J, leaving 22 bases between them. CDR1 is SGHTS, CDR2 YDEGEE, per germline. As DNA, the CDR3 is TGTGCCAGCAGCTGGGGAACCGACTCCCGAGGGGGAGATACGCAGTATTTT. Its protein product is CASSWGTDSRGGDTQYF.

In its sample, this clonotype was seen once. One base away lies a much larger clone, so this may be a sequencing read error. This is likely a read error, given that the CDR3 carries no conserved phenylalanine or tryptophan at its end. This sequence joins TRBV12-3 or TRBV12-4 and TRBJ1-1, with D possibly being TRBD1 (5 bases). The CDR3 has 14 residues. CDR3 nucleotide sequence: TGTGTCAGCACCATTTCCGGGGCCGGGAGTGAAGCTTTCCTT. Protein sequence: CVSTISGAGSEAFL.

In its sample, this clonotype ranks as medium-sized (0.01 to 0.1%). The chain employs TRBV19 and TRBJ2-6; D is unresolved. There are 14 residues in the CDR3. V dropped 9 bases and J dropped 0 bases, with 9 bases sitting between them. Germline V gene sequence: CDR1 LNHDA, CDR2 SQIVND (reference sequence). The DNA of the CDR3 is TGTGCCAGCTCTTGGCCCTCTGGGGCCAACGTCCTGACTTTC. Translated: CASSWPSGANVLTF.